This T cell receptor (beta chain) came from a study of blood T cells in healthy people across ages (dated by TCRdb to between 2015 and 2017). Background on the whole study: In model experiments, template switching captured about one uniquely barcoded TCR beta cDNA molecule for every two T cells. Donors of different ages were randomly distributed across sequencing lanes to avoid experimental bias. The donors were divided into four age groups: young (average approximately 16 years), middle-aged (approximately 39), aged (around 67) and long-lived (about 84). Using deep sequencing normalized with unique cDNA molecular identifiers, the study measured how TCR beta repertoire diversity changes with age. The study analyzed two additional independent replicas of 1 million unique cDNA reads from the same blood draw for two donors, one aged 18 to 30 and one aged 80 or older.

This clonotype has only a few counts. It lacks a known antigen. Per-base quality was not reported, and no clone a single base away is much larger than it. Taken from cysteine to phenylalanine, the CDR3 has 16 residues. Of all the DNA, just the CDR3 is kept, 48 bases in frame from base 1. According to the germline V gene (reference sequence), CDR1 reads DFQATT and CDR2 reads SNEGSKA. Clipping removes 0 bases from V and 4 bases from J, with 11 as the unmatched junction base count. The roughly 38 donors, aged roughly 6 to 100 years, were systemically healthy Caucasian individuals from Russia. Around 9.9 milliliters of peripheral blood were collected from each donor into EDTA-treated Vacutainer tubes. Ficoll-Paque density-gradient centrifugation was used to isolate PBMCs, with at least 6.5 million obtained per sample. Total RNA, at least 5.5 micrograms per sample, was extracted from PBMCs with Trizol reagent. For every donor, an aliquot of PBMCs went through flow cytometry to measure the percentages of naive CD45RAhigh/CD27high T cells.

Study-level results and caveats: Estimates of total diversity based on one million sequenced T cells were regarded as lower bounds and as underestimates. Compared with the aged group, the long-lived group had more naive CD4+ T cells, fewer expanded clones and increased TCR diversity, suggesting age selection. Donor CMV infection status was unknown, potentially confounding age-related changes in expanded clonotypes. Since profiling was done on bulk unsorted PBMCs, naive and antigen-experienced compartments could not be conclusively compared. There was a strong correlation between observed TCR beta diversity and the percentage of naive T cells measured by flow cytometry. As age increased, observed TCR beta diversity per million T cells dropped in a roughly linear way, and a significant reduction was already evident by age about 36.

Library generation was performed with 5' RACE. TCRdb shows the sequencer as Illumina HiSeq 2500. A second PCR of roughly 6 to 11 cycles was run with a J-beta primer mix and a sample-barcoded 5' primer. Each TCR beta cDNA molecule received a unique molecular identifier from a template-switch 5' adaptor carrying 12 random nucleotides. At least 3 million CDR3-containing paired-end reads were obtained from each sample. The Mint cDNA synthesis kit, primed by a TRBC-specific oligonucleotide, was used to synthesize first-strand cDNA from all RNA. Following uracil-DNA glycosylase treatment, all cDNA underwent a first 18-cycle PCR with the universal primers M1SS and BC2_uni_R. The source study handled its data this way. For normalization, 1 million high-quality reads, each with a distinct molecular identifier, were randomly selected from each sample. Instead of being binned into consensus sequences, reads that shared molecular identifiers were thrown out. MiTCR, set to a Q25 quality threshold and the strictest error-elimination algorithm, was used for CDR3 identification, clonotype clustering and error correction. A nonparametric unseen species model with Euler transformation was used to estimate lower-bound total TCR beta diversity. Using fastp at Q25 and MiXCR, TCRdb reprocessed the public reads and kept productive beta chains. Identical CDR3 proteins give one entry, which carries the most common genes and DNA. None of the V and J calls come from the authors' own analysis; TCRdb made them. This sample is represented by roughly 1.4 million distinct CDR3 sequences; roughly 60% of them were singletons. Of the sample, about 6.7% is held by the ten largest clones.

This sequence was found in a man aged 18 to 29 in good health. The rearrangement combines TRBV20-1 with TRBJ2-5, and 7 junctional nucleotides match TRBD1. Sample: blood. The DNA sequence is as follows: TGCAGTGCTAGAGATCTGGCAGGGGGAAGCGCAGAGACCCAGTACTTC. Its translation reads: CSARDLAGGSAETQYF.